A selection of T cell receptor beta chains follows, all from one sample in a study of blood T cells in healthy people across ages. TCRdb called the 5' RACE reads again in MiXCR, with one record for every CDR3 protein. The table has a few hundred thousand distinct CDR3 sequences, about 26% seen once. Sample: blood. The receptors stem from a woman aged 70-85 years in good health. Each CDR3 is given with its conserved first and last residue. Each record gives: J gene, V gene, D gene, CDR3 protein. D genes are given only for firm matches.

>TRBJ2-1|TRBV5-6|-
CASSSRREGREQFF
>TRBJ2-7|TRBV7-2|TRBD2
CASSTLAGDSYEQYF
>-|TRBV7-8|-
CASSLSGGRYNEQFF
>TRBJ1-1|TRBV6-1|-
CASRAGFNTEAFF
>TRBJ1-6|TRBV7-2|-
CASSLMQGSSPLHF
>TRBJ1-5|TRBV6-2/TRBV6-3|-
CASSYSRGNGQPQHF
>TRBJ1-6|TRBV12-3/TRBV12-4|-
CASSPRGLARNSPLHF
>TRBJ2-4|TRBV6-1|TRBD2
CASSPKGLGFNIQYF
>TRBJ2-4|TRBV24-1|TRBD1
CATSDPGGAKNIQYF
>TRBJ1-1|TRBV2|-
CASLAEGRTEAFF